This T cell receptor (beta chain) was obtained from a study of cytomegalovirus exposure and HLA in healthy donors. Germline CDR1 reads LNHDA; CDR2 reads SQIVND (reference sequence). Trimming took 5 bases from V and 4 from J, leaving 12 bases between them. The CDR3 extends over 15 amino acids. This clone was detected a few times. The PCR ran on 60 Vbeta and 13 Jbeta primers. The repertoire was sequenced with immunoSEQ multiplex PCR; TCRdb's copy has only in-frame clones and lacks some. Among about 120,000 clones listed, about 80% were seen once. Sequenced sample: PBMCs. This chain joins TRBV19 and TRBJ2-6; tentative D call: TRBD1 (5 bases). The source is a human donor in good health. The CDR3 spells CASSARGSGANVLTF. CDR3 nucleotides: TGTGCCAGTAGTGCAAGGGGTTCCGGGGCCAACGTCCTGACTTTC. Drawing the rest from reference TRBV19 and TRBJ2-6, the complete variable domain is DGGITQSPKYLFRKEGQNVTLSCEQNLNHDAMYWYRQDPGQGLRLIYYSQIVNDFQKGDIAEGYSVSREKKESFPLTVTSAQKNPTAFYLCASSARGSGANVLTFGAGSRLTVL.